This T cell receptor (beta chain) was sequenced during a study of beta chain features in type 1 diabetes. Findings and limits, study-wide: People with Type 1 diabetes carried modestly yet significantly shorter TCRB CDR3s in all four CD4+ subsets. HLA effects on TCRB rearrangement stayed unresolved here.

Every isolated RNA sample was fully reverse transcribed, so sequencing captured expressed TCRB transcripts. Sequenced by immunoSEQ multiplex PCR; TCRdb stores in-frame clones only, minus some. The table shows 250,000 to 350,000 clones, with around 15% occurring only once. In regard to this clone: As yet, its antigen is unknown.

V was cut by 8 bases and J by 8 bases, with 11 bases left in between. The CDR3 runs to 11 residues. Germline-derived CDR1 and CDR2 are SEHNR and FQNEAQ (reference sequence). This receptor was identified in a man under 40 with type 1 diabetes. The V call is TRBV7-9, the J call TRBJ2-3; D is uncertain. Sequenced: naive CD4+ T cells from blood. CDR3 nucleotides: TGTGCCAGCCCCCTGGCAGGTACGCAGTATTTT. This gives the protein CASPLAGTQYF.